These T cell receptor beta chains were read from a single sample in a study of CD8+ T cells in alopecia areata. This table comes from immunoSEQ multiplex PCR, and its TCRdb copy is limited to in-frame clones, with some not included. The sample lists some 130,000 clones; about 51% were seen once. Material: CD8+ T cells sorted from blood, obtained at week 4, from a patient treated with tofacitinib. The receptors originated from a human donor with alopecia areata. CDR3s include the opening cysteine and the closing phenylalanine or tryptophan.

length: 19; V: TRBV4-2; CDR3: CASSQVGSEVASYNSPLHF
length: 15; V: TRBV29-1; CDR3: CSVEDPWGMLGEQYF
length: 15; V: TRBV11-2; CDR3: CASSARDSRTDTQYF
length: 12; V: TRBV5-6; CDR3: CASRGMNTEAFF
length: 13; V: TRBV25-1; CDR3: CASTRDMGETQYF
length: 14; V: TRBV13; CDR3: CASSAGDTGYEQYF
length: 15; V: TRBV19; CDR3: CASSASGGAFETQYF
length: 12; V: TRBV7-9; CDR3: CASSQTGHEQYF
length: 13; V: TRBV30; CDR3: CAWSTGTGSEQYF
length: 16; V: TRBV4-1; CDR3: CASSLLGQGVVETQYF
length: 12; V: TRBV21-1; CDR3: CASSNCPDTQYF
length: 16; V: TRBV5-6; CDR3: CASSFYDSSYNSPLHF
length: 17; V: TRBV14; CDR3: CASSQDRAGEHTGELFF
length: 17; V: TRBV5-6; CDR3: CASSFDPLGEASYEQYF
length: 14; V: TRBV30; CDR3: CAWGSGSSREKLFF
length: 12; V: TRBV30; CDR3: CALDAWEYGYTF
length: 11; V: TRBV20-1; CDR3: CSVSGGIEQYF
length: 15; V: TRBV7-9; CDR3: CASSLGDRENQPQHF
length: 14; V: TRBV13; CDR3: CASSLASGVETQYF
length: 13; V: TRBV27; CDR3: CASRAGVNTEAFF
length: 14; V: TRBV6-5; CDR3: CASSYVSTTDTQYF
length: 14; V: TRBV13; CDR3: CASSSQGTIYEQYF
length: 13; V: TRBV5-4; CDR3: CASSWEAPGGYTF
length: 14; V: TRBV5-6; CDR3: CASSPRRIQETQYF
length: 16; V: TRBV13; CDR3: CASSPGPPGQGYEQYF
length: 12; V: TRBV6-5; CDR3: CASSNDSYGYTF
length: 15; V: TRBV7-9; CDR3: CASSSALTGSYGYTF
length: 16; V: TRBV4-2; CDR3: CASSQERAGGLNEQFF
length: 15; V: TRBV30; CDR3: CAGSSLVFGSYEQYF
length: 14; V: TRBV7-9; CDR3: CASSYEGWGGELFF
length: 16; V: TRBV6-5; CDR3: CASSYSLSEGNTEAFF